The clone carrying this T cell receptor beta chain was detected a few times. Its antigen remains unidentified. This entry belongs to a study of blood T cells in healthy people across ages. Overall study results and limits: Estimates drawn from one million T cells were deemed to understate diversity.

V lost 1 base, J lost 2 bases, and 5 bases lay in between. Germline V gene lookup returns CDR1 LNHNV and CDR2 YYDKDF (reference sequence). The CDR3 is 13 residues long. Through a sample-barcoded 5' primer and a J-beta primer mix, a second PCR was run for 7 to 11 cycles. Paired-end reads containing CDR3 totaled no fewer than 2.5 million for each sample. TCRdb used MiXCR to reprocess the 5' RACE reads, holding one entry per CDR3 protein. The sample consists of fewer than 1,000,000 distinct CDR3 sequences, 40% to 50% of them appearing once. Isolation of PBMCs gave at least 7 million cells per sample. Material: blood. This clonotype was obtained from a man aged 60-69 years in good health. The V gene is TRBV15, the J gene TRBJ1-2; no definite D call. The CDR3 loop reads CATSRADNYGYTF. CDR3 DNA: TGTGCCACCAGCAGAGCAGACAACTATGGCTACACCTTC.